This T cell receptor (beta chain) was sequenced during a study of T cell repertoires in cytomegalovirus infection. Turning to the study itself: The study used recently identified HLA-C-restricted and well-studied HLA-B-restricted CMV epitopes. Study observations and caveats: The cumulative frequency of public TCR beta families distinguished individuals who carried CMV together with the relevant HLA. Ex vivo responses were dominated by HLA-C-restricted CMV-specific TCR beta clonotypes.

As concerns this clonotype: What it recognizes is unknown.

Germline CDR1 is DFQATT and CDR2 is SNEGSKA (reference sequence). Trimming pared 6 bases from V and 3 bases from J, leaving 12 bases between. The CDR3 runs to 13 residues. TCRdb re-analysed the reads in MiXCR, keeping a single row per CDR3 protein. This sample has about 310,000 distinct CDR3 sequences, with about 25% found just once. The receptor was derived from a human donor in good health (CMV status not recorded). Some clones in this sample may be carry-over from other donors' samples. This chain links TRBV20-1 with TRBJ1-5; perhaps TRBD1 as D (6 bases). The sequences come from cultured PBMCs, collected from culture after CMV antigen stimulation. CDR3 nucleotides: TGCAGTGCGAGAAGGGGGTCCAATCAGCCCCAGCATTTT. Translating it yields CSARRGSNQPQHF.